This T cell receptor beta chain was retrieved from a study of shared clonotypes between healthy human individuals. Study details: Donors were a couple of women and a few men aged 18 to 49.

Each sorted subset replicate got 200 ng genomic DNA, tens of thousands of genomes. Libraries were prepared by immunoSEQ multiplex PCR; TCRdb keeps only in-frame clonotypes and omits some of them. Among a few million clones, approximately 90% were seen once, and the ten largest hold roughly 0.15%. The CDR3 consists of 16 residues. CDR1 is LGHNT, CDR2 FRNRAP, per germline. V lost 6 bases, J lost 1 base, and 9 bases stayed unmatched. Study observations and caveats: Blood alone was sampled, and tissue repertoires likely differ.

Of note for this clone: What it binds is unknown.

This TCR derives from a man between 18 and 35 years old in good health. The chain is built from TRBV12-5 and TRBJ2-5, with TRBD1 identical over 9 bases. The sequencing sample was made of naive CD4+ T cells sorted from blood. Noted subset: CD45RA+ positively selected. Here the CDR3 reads CASGPGTGFTQETQYF. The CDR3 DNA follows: TGTGCTAGTGGCCCCGGGACAGGGTTCACCCAAGAGACCCAGTACTTC.